A single sample is the source of the 14 T cell receptor beta chains below, sequenced in a study of Ad26.COV2.S vaccination and SARS-CoV-2 variants. Treatment indicated: roughly 20 received Ad26.COV2.S at low or high dose, single or two shots; 5 received placebo; per-sample allocation not given. Day 63 after the first vaccine or placebo injection was the time point for sampling. Generated by immunoSEQ multiplex PCR, the TCRdb table keeps only in-frame clones and is missing some. The table records approximately 450,000 clones, about nine tenths of them present only once. Sample: peripheral blood, taken in a trial of Ad26.COV2.S vaccine versus placebo. These receptors all come from a person aged 18 to 65 who received the Ad26.COV2.S COVID-19 vaccine or a placebo.

The V gene is TRBV27, the J gene TRBJ2-7; TRBD2 might be the D (6 bases). The CDR3 sequence is 15 residues long. Trimming shortened V by 2 bases and J by 7 bases, and 18 bases separated the two germline ends. The V gene's germline CDR1 is MNHEY and CDR2 SMNVEV (reference sequence). In DNA form, the CDR3 reads TGTGCCAGCAGTTTAGGGCAGGGAGGTTTAGGGGAGCAGTACTTC. Translated: CASSLGQGGLGEQYF.

The CDR3 DNA is TGCAGCGCAACGGGACTAGCGCCCTCGGTTCGCCTAAATGAGCAGTTCTTC. Amino acid sequence: CSATGLAPSVRLNEQFF. The rearrangement uses TRBV29-1 and TRBJ2-1; 10 positions agree with TRBD2. This CDR3 has 17 residues. Germline CDR1 SQVTM, CDR2 ANQGSEA. Unmatched junction bases numbered 19, after V lost 7 bases and J lost 7 bases.

The chain carries TRBV28 and TRBJ2-1, with 13 bases lining up with TRBD2. J gave up 1 base and V 6 bases, and 3 bases lay outside the gene matches. This CDR3 is 16 amino acids long. Germline V gives CDR1 MDHEN, CDR2 SYDVKM. The CDR3 spells CASSGTSGISYNEQFF. CDR3 nucleotides: TGTGCCAGCAGCGGGACTAGCGGGATTTCCTACAATGAGCAGTTCTTC.

CDR3 loop: CASSLVGVQFF. The CDR3 region has the DNA TGTGCCAGCAGTTTAGTGGGAGTGCAGTTCTTC. This chain joins TRBV12-3 or TRBV12-4 and TRBJ2-1; D is possibly TRBD2 (5 bases). The ends were cut back, 1 base at V and 12 bases at J, with 7 bases in the middle. The CDR3 contains 11 residues.

V usage is TRBV9 and J usage is TRBJ2-3, with 10 bases fitting TRBD2. CDR1 and CDR2 (germline): SGDLS, YYNGEE. The CDR3 is made up of 15 amino acids. J gave up 8 bases and V 0 bases, and 6 bases lay outside the gene matches. CDR3 sequence (DNA): TGTGCCAGCAGCGTAGAAGCGGGAGGGCCCTCTACGCAGTATTTT. Residues: CASSVEAGGPSTQYF.

The chain recombines TRBV18 with TRBJ1-1; D call uncertain. The CDR3 has 14 amino acids. The ends were cut back, 3 bases at V and 3 bases at J, with 11 bases in the middle. The germline CDR1 and CDR2 sequences are KGHSH and LQKENI. Here the CDR3 DNA reads TGTGCCAGCTCACCGGTGCCTGGGCACACTGAAGCTTTCTTT. Translated, it gives CASSPVPGHTEAFF.

The chain couples TRBV11-1 to TRBJ2-1; D unclear. V was clipped by 1 base and J by 6 bases, with 16 bases between them. Germline CDR1 SGHAT, CDR2 FQDESV (reference sequence). The CDR3 contains 16 residues. CDR3 amino acids: CASSLDAATPGNEQFF. The CDR3 DNA reads TGTGCCAGCAGCTTAGACGCGGCGACGCCGGGCAATGAGCAGTTCTTC.

The rearrangement links TRBV19 to TRBJ2-6; the match to TRBD1 covers 9 bases. The germline CDR1 and CDR2 sequences are LNHDA and SQIVND (reference sequence). V was pared by 10 bases and J by 2 bases, with 3 bases of the junction left unmatched. CDR3 length: 14 residues. In DNA form, the CDR3 reads TGTGCCACCTGGGACAGGGCTGGGGCCAACGTCCTGACTTTC. Its translation: CATWDRAGANVLTF.

This clone appeared a single time. The V and J genes are TRBV4-3 and TRBJ1-2, with D unclear. Germline-derived CDR1 and CDR2 are LGHNA and YSLEER. The length of the CDR3 is 14 residues. V gave up 0 bases and J gave up 4 bases, with 9 bases separating them. Here the CDR3 DNA reads TGCGCCAGCAGCCAAGACCGGAGCCGCTATGGCTACACCTTC. Translating gives CASSQDRSRYGYTF.

The chain joins TRBV21-1 to TRBJ1-1. TRBV21-1 is assigned pseudogene status. This CDR3 is 15 amino acids long. DNA for the CDR3: TGTGCCAGCAGCAAAAAACCAGGGACGAACACTGAAGCTTTCTTT. The encoded protein is CASSKKPGTNTEAFF.

The J gene is TRBJ2-5, the V gene TRBV10-3, with 7 bases lining up with TRBD2. The CDR3 runs 15 residues. The V gene's germline CDR1 is ENHRY and CDR2 SYGVKD. V was pared by 2 bases and J by 2 bases, with 5 bases of the junction left unmatched. The CDR3 loop is CAISETWGGQETQYF. The CDR3 DNA is TGTGCCATCAGTGAGACCTGGGGGGGGCAAGAGACCCAGTACTTC.

The chain carries TRBV12-5 and TRBJ2-2; TRBD1 might be the D (6 bases). With 0 bases removed from V and 3 bases from J, the gap between germline ends came to 17 bases. This CDR3 region has 18 residues. Germline CDR1 and CDR2: LGHNT and FRNRAP. This CDR3 reads CASGLVLRPGQYTGELFF. CDR3 coding DNA: TGTGCTAGTGGTTTGGTACTTCGACCGGGACAATACACCGGGGAGCTGTTTTTT.

The chain couples TRBV7-8 to TRBJ2-4; a weak D match, TRBD2 (6 bases). CDR1 is SGHVS, CDR2 FQNEAQ, per germline. The CDR3 contains 13 residues. Trimming stripped 5 bases from V and 5 bases from J, with 10 bases between. DNA for the CDR3: TGTGCCAGCAGCCCGCGGGGAGAAAACATTCAGTACTTC. Translated: CASSPRGENIQYF.

This chain uses TRBV5-1 with TRBJ2-3, with 10 bases lining up with TRBD2. CDR1 and CDR2 (germline): SGHRS, YFSETQ. The CDR3 is 19 residues long. Trimming removed 3 bases from V and 3 bases from J; junction bases left unmatched: 16. The CDR3: CASSSSSSGRALGTDTQYF. CDR3 nucleotide sequence: TGCGCCAGCAGCTCCTCCTCGAGCGGGAGGGCCCTCGGGACAGATACGCAGTATTTT. The full variable domain, its missing parts supplied by reference TRBV5-1 and TRBJ2-3, is KAGVTQTPRYLIKTRGQQVTLSCSPISGHRSVSWYQQTPGQGLQFLFEYFSETQRNKGNFPGRFSGRQFSNSRSEMNVSTLELGDSALYLCASSSSSSGRALGTDTQYFGPGTRLTVL.